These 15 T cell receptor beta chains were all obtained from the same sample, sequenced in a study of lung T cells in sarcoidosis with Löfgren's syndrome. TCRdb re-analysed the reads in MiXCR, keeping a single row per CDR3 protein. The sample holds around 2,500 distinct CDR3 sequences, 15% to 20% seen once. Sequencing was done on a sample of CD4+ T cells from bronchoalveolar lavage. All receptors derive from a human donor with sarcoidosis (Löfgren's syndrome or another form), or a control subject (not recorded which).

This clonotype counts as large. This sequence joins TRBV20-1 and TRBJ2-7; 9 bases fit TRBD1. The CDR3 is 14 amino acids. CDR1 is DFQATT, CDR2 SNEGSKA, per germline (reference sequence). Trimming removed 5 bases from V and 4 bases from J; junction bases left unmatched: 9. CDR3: CSACQQGARYEQYF. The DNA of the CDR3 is TGCAGTGCTTGTCAACAGGGGGCGAGGTACGAGCAGTACTTC.

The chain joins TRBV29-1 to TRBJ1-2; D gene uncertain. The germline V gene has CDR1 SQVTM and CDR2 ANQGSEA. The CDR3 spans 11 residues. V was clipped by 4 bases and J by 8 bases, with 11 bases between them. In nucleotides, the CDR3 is TGCAGCGTTGGGACGGGCCCGGGCTACACCTTC. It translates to CSVGTGPGYTF.

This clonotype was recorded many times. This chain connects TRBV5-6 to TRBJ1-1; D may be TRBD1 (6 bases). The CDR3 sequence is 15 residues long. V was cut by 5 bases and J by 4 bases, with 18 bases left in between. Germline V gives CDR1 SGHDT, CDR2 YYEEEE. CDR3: CASRYRGARGTEAFF. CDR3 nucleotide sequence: TGTGCCAGCAGGTACCGGGGGGCGCGGGGCACTGAAGCTTTCTTT.

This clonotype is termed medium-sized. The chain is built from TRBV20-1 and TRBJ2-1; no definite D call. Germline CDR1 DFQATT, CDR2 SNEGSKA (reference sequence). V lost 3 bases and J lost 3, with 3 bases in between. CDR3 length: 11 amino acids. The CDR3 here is CSASSYNEQFF. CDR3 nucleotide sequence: TGCAGTGCTAGCAGCTACAATGAGCAGTTCTTC.

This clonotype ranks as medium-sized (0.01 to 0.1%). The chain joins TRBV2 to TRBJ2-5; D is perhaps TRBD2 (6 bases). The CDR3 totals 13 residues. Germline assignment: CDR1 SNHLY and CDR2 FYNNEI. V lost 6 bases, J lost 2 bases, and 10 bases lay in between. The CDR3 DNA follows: TGTGCCAGCAGGGGGGGACTGCAAGAGACCCAGTACTTC. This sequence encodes CASRGGLQETQYF. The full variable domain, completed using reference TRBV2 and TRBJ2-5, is EPEVTQTPSHQVTQMGQEVILRCVPISNHLYFYWYRQILGQKVEFLVSFYNNEISEKSEIFDDQFSVERPDGSNFTLKIRSTKLEDSAMYFCASRGGLQETQYFGPGTRLLVL.

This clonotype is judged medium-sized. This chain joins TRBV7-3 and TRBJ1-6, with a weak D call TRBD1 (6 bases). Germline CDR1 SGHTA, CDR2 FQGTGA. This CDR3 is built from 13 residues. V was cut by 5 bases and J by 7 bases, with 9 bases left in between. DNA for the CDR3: TGTGCCAGCAGCATCGACAGGAATTCACCCCTCCACTTT. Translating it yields CASSIDRNSPLHF.

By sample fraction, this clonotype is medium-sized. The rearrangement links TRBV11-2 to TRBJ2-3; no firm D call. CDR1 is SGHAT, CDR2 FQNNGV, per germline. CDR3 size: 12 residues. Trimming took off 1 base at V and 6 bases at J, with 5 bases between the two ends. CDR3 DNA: TGTGCCAGCAGCTTAGGCAGGGATACGCAGTATTTT. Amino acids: CASSLGRDTQYF.

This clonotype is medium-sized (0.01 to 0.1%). CDR3 region: CASSGQGRVEQYF. DNA for the CDR3: TGTGCCAGCAGTGGACAGGGGAGAGTCGAGCAGTACTTC. The chain recombines TRBV2 with TRBJ2-7; TRBD1 matches at 8 bases. CDR1 is SNHLY and CDR2 is FYNNEI in the germline V gene. The CDR3 sequence is 13 residues long. J lost 6 bases, V lost 4 bases, and 5 bases had no gene match.

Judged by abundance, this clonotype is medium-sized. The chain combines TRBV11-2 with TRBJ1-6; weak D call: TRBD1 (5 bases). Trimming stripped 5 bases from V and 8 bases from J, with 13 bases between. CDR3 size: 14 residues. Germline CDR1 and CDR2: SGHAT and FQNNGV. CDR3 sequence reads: CASSPQGGDSPLHF. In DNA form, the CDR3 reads TGTGCCAGCAGCCCCCAGGGTGGGGATTCACCCCTCCACTTT.

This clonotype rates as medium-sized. The CDR3 nucleotides are TGTGCCAGCAGCGACGGACAGGATGGGTCTAGCGAGCAGTACTTC. It specifies CASSDGQDGSSEQYF. V and J are TRBV2 and TRBJ2-7, with TRBD1 identical over 7 bases. From germline, CDR1 is SNHLY and CDR2 FYNNEI. V dropped 6 bases and J dropped 6; count of bases not matched to a gene: 14. The CDR3 is 15 amino acids.

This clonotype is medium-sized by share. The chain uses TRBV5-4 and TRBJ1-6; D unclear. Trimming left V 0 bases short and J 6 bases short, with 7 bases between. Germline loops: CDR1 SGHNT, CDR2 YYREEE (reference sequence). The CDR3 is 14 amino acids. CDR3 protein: CASSLDSINSPLHF. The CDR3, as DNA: TGTGCCAGCAGCTTGGACAGCATTAATTCACCCCTCCACTTT. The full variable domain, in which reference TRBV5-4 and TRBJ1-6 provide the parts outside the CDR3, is ETGVTQSPTHLIKTRGQQVTLRCSSQSGHNTVSWYQQALGQGPQFIFQYYREEENGRGNFPPRFSGLQFPNYSSELNVNALELDDSALYLCASSLDSINSPLHFGNGTRLTVT.

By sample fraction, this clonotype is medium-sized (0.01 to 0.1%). CDR3: CASSREGGNTIYF. DNA of the CDR3: TGTGCCAGCTCCCGTGAGGGAGGAAACACCATATATTTT. This sequence joins TRBV18 and TRBJ1-3; unclear D gene. Looked up from germline, CDR1 is KGHSH and CDR2 is LQKENI. The CDR3 length is 13 residues. The germline V and J ends were trimmed by 6 bases and 4 bases, with 10 bases remaining between them. The full variable domain, rest sourced from reference TRBV18 and TRBJ1-3, is NAGVMQNPRHLVRRRGQEARLRCSPMKGHSHVYWYRQLPEEGLKFMVYLQKENIIDESGMPKERFSAEFPKEGPSILRIQQVVRGDSAAYFCASSREGGNTIYFGEGSWLTVV.

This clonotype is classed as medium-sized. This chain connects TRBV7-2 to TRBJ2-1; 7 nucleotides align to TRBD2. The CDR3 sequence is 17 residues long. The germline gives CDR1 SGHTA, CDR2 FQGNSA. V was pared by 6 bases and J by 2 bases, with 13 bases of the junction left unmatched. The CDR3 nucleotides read TGTGCCAGCAGGAGGAGGTGGGCTAGCGGTACCTACAATGAGCAGTTCTTC. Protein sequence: CASRRRWASGTYNEQFF.

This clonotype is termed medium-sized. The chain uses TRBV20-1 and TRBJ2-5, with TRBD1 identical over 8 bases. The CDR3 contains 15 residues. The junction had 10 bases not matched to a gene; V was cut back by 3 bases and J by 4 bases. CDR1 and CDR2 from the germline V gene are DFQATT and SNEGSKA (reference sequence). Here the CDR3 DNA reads TGCAGTGCTAGGGGGTCGGCAGGGGGCAGAGAGACCCAGTACTTC. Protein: CSARGSAGGRETQYF.

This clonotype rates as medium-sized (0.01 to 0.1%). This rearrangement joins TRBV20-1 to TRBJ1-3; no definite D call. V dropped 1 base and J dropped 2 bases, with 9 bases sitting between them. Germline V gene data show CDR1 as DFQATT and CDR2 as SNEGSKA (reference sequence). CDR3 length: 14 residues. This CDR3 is CSARGTVAGNTIYF. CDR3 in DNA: TGCAGTGCTAGAGGGACGGTAGCTGGAAACACCATATATTTT.